The 17 T cell receptor beta chains below all came from one sample that was sequenced in a study of tumor and adjacent non-tumor tissue in lung cancer. TCRbeta libraries were built with three rounds of nested PCR, modified from ARM-PCR. TCRdb re-called the multiplex PCR reads with MiXCR, one entry per CDR3 protein. Of 75,000 to 100,000 distinct CDR3 sequences listed, about 66% are singletons. No cell sorting was done before RNA was extracted from the tissue. Sequenced: lung tumor tissue. Receptors were obtained from a man in his 60s with non-small cell lung cancer.

Of note for this clonotype: At one of its ends the junction is not consistent with the germline gene, which may arise from a read error. The chain links TRBV4-1 to TRBJ1-1; D unclear. CDR1 MGHRA and CDR2 YSYEKL come from the germline V gene. The CDR3 contains 13 residues. CDR3 amino acids: CVSSPSFDIRTFF. The CDR3 DNA follows: TGCGTCAGCAGCCCCTCATTCGACATTAGAACTTTCTTT.

As to this clonotype: This may be a read error: a much more frequent sequence differs by one nucleotide. The chain couples TRBV5-4 to TRBJ2-2, with D tentatively TRBD2 (5 bases). Looked up from germline, CDR1 is SGHNT and CDR2 is YYREEE (reference sequence). This CDR3 is 16 amino acids long. CDR3 coding DNA: TGTGGCAGCAGCTTCCCGGGATATCTAGACACCGGGGAGCTGTTTTTT. It codes for CGSSFPGYLDTGELFF.

V and J are TRBV10-3 and TRBJ2-3; D is perhaps TRBD2 (7 bases). The V gene lost 10 bases and the J gene lost 5 bases, with 19 bases spanning the gap. Per germline, CDR1 ENHRY and CDR2 SYGVKD. The CDR3 consists of 14 residues. In nucleotides, the CDR3 is TGTGCCACCCAGGGGAGCGGGACTATAGATACGCAGTATTTT. This codes for CATQGSGTIDTQYF.

Worth noting for this clonotype: A much larger clone differs from this one at a single base, so this may be a read error. The missing conserved phenylalanine or tryptophan at the end of this CDR3 makes a read error likely. CDR3 DNA sequence: TGTGCCAGCAGTAGACTAGCGGGAGGGCTAAATGAGCAGTTCCTC. Its translation: CASSRLAGGLNEQFL. The chain employs TRBV6-6 and TRBJ2-1; 14 positions match TRBD2. This CDR3 comprises 15 residues. V shed 5 bases and J 7 bases; nucleotides not matched to a gene: 4. Germline V gene sequence: CDR1 MNHNY, CDR2 SVGAGI (reference sequence).

In this sample, this clonotype turned up once. Likely a read error: the CDR3 ends without its conserved phenylalanine or tryptophan. V gene TRBV11-2 combines with J gene TRBJ2-5; TRBD2 might be the D (5 bases). Germline CDR1 reads SGHAT; CDR2 reads FQNNGV. The CDR3 runs 15 residues. V was pared by 1 base and J by 4 bases, with 13 bases between. The CDR3 here is CASSLVLLGGETQYL. In nucleotides, the CDR3 is TGTGCCAGCAGCTTAGTCCTCCTAGGAGGAGAGACCCAGTACTTA.

In its sample, this clonotype was seen a few times. The V call is TRBV7-2, the J call TRBJ2-3; weak D call: TRBD2 (6 bases). V shed 6 bases and J shed 4 bases, with 11 bases lying between them. Germline V gives CDR1 SGHTA, CDR2 FQGNSA. The length of the CDR3 is 13 residues. This CDR3 is CASSRTGADTQYF. In nucleotides, the CDR3 is TGTGCCAGCAGTCGAACGGGGGCAGATACGCAGTATTTT.

This clonotype was counted ten times or more. J is TRBJ2-5 and V is TRBV6-1, with 11 bases fitting TRBD2. Germline assignment: CDR1 MNHNS and CDR2 SASEGT. The V and J ends lost 7 bases and 6 bases, in that order; junction bases with no gene match: 19. The CDR3 is made up of 18 amino acids. The CDR3 reads CASTPNPLLAGAYQTQYF. The CDR3 nucleotides are TGTGCCAGCACCCCGAACCCCCTACTAGCGGGGGCGTATCAGACCCAGTACTTC.

This clonotype has only a few counts. A read error may be the cause here, since a much bigger clone is one base away. Since no conserved phenylalanine or tryptophan closes the CDR3, a read error is the likely cause. The chain links TRBV6-6 to TRBJ2-3, with TRBD1 matching over 9 bases. The ends lost 6 bases at V and 4 bases at J; junction bases unmatched: 8. Germline V gene data show CDR1 as MNHNY and CDR2 as SVGAGI (reference sequence). The CDR3 totals 15 residues. The CDR3 DNA follows: TGTGCCAGCAGCCGTCCCGGGACAGGGTCAGATACGCAGTATCTT. This codes for CASSRPGTGSDTQYL.

As to this clonotype: Because the CDR3's place on the DNA is in doubt, the DNA is left out and the CDR3 is given as listed by TCRdb. CDR3 protein: CASRLVGGGTLYF. The chain couples TRBV10-2 to TRBJ2-5; TRBD1 was called by the table and not checked on the DNA. The CDR3 region is 13 residues in length, termini included. Germline V gene lookup returns CDR1 WSHSY and CDR2 SAAADI.

Turning to this clonotype: Relative to the germline gene, one junction end is altered; a read error may explain this. This chain joins TRBV11-2 and TRBJ2-5, with a weak D call TRBD2 (6 bases). This CDR3 is 15 amino acids long. CDR1 SGHAT and CDR2 FQNNGV come from the germline V gene. The CDR3 sequence is CASILGGSIQETQYF. In DNA, the CDR3 is TGTGCCAGCATCTTAGGAGGGTCAATCCAAGAGACCCAGTACTTC.

Regarding this clonotype: It may be a read error: a sequence one base away is much more abundant. The rearrangement links TRBV28 to TRBJ2-1; TRBD1 or TRBD2 may be the D gene (5 bases each). The germline V gene encodes CDR1 MDHEN and CDR2 SYDVKM. The CDR3 runs 16 residues. V lost 9 bases, J lost 0 bases, and 18 bases lay in between. CDR3 in DNA: TGTGCCAGGAGTACCCGGGACCTGAGCTCCTACAATGAGCAGTTCTTC. Amino acid sequence: CARSTRDLSSYNEQFF. The variable domain in full, completed from reference TRBV28 and TRBJ2-1, reads DVKVTQSSRYLVKRTGEKVFLECVQDMDHENMFWYRQDPGLGLRLIYFSYDVKMKEKGDIPEGYSVSREKKERFSLILESASTNQTSMYLCARSTRDLSSYNEQFFGPGTRLTVL.

The chain couples TRBV6-2 or TRBV6-3 to TRBJ2-1; the match to TRBD2 covers 10 bases. J lost 16 bases, V lost 5 bases, and 14 bases had no gene match. The CDR3 is 14 residues long. Germline CDR1 is MNHEY and CDR2 is SVGEGT. CDR3 sequence (DNA): TGTGCCAGCAGTCCCTCCGGGACTAGCGTTGGGCAATTCTTC. Translating it yields CASSPSGTSVGQFF.

Of note for this clonotype: The junction departs from the called germline gene at one end, perhaps through a read error. The chain uses TRBV6-5 and TRBJ1-2, with D possibly TRBD1 on 5 matching bases. The CDR3 runs 14 residues. The germline CDR1 and CDR2 sequences are MNHEY and SVGAGI. The CDR3: CASSYSRGQGGYTF. Here the CDR3 DNA reads TGTGCTAGCAGTTATAGTAGGGGTCAGGGTGGCTACACCTTC.

This clonotype has ten or more counts. V is TRBV20-1 and J is TRBJ2-3; D remains ambiguous. The CDR3 has 12 residues. Germline-derived CDR1 and CDR2 are DFQATT and SNEGSKA (reference sequence). The ends were cut back, 7 bases at V and 2 bases at J, with 10 bases in the middle. This CDR3 is CSGLVVTDTQYF. The CDR3 nucleotides are TGCAGTGGGCTGGTAGTCACAGATACGCAGTATTTT.

This chain links TRBV28 with TRBJ2-5; tentatively, D is TRBD1 (6 bases). The CDR3 length is 13 residues. Germline V CDR1 and CDR2: MDHEN, SYDVKM. V was cut by 5 bases and J by 4 bases, with 11 bases left in between. The CDR3 sequence is CASSTLDRETQYF. The CDR3 DNA reads as TGTGCCAGCAGTACTCTGGACAGAGAGACCCAGTACTTC.

This clonotype was seen repeatedly, ten times or more. The chain carries TRBV20-1 and TRBJ2-5; D might be TRBD2 (7 bases). The CDR3 has 13 residues. The germline V gene has CDR1 DFQATT and CDR2 SNEGSKA (reference sequence). V gave up 6 bases and J gave up 4 bases, with 15 bases separating them. CDR3 DNA sequence: TGCAGTGCAGAGGGGGGGGCCGGAGAGACCCAGTACTTC. Its translation: CSAEGGAGETQYF.

V gene TRBV6-5 combines with J gene TRBJ2-3; TRBD1 might be the D (5 bases). The J call could be wrong; TRBJ1-5 is a better fit for the DNA end. The CDR3 has 14 residues. Germline V gene lookup returns CDR1 MNHEY and CDR2 SVGAGI. CDR3 nucleotide sequence: TGTGCCAGCCAGCCTCAGAGGGCGACAGATACACAGCATTTT. Translating gives CASQPQRATDTQHF.